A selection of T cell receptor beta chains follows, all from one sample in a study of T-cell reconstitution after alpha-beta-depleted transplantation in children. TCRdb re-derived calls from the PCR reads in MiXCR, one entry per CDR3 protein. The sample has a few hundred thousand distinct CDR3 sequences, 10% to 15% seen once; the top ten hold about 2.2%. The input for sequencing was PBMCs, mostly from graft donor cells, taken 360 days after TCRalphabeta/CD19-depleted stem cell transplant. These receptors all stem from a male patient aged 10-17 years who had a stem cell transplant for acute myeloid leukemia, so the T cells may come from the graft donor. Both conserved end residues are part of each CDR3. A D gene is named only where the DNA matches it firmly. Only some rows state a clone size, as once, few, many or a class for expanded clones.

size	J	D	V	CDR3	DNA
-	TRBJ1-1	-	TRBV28	CASSFRPTMNTEAFF	TGTGCCAGCAGTTTTAGACCCACCATGAACACTGAAGCTTTCTTT
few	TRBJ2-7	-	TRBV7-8	CASSLGDGGANLYEQYF	TGTGCCAGCAGCTTAGGGGATGGGGGGGCCAACTTATACGAGCAGTACTTC
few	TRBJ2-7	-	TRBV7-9	CASSLQIGADEQYF	TGTGCCAGCAGCTTACAAATTGGAGCGGACGAGCAGTACTTC
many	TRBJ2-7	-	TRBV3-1	CASSLSFRGRQSSYEQYF	TGTGCCAGCAGCCTCTCATTTCGGGGGAGACAAAGCTCCTACGAGCAGTACTTC
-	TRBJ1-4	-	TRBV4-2	CASSQVNGEKLFF	TGTGCCAGCAGCCAAGTCAACGGAGAAAAACTGTTTTTT
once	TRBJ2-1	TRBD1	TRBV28	CASRDRGLGDEQFF	TGTGCCAGCCGGGACAGGGGGCTGGGGGATGAGCAGTTCTTC
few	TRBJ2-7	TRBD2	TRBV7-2	CASSLDYASLAGDSF	TGTGCCAGCAGCTTGGACTATGCCTCACTAGCGGGAGATTCCTTC
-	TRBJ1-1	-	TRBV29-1	CSADSNTEAFF	TGCAGCGCTGACAGCAACACTGAAGCTTTCTTT
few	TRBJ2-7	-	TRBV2	CASWRFILTERQALFYEQYF	TGTGCCAGCTGGAGATTTATATTGACGGAACGACAGGCCCTTTTCTACGAGCAGTACTTC
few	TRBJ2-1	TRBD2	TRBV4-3	CASSQDGGRAQNEQFF	TGCGCCAGCAGCCAAGATGGCGGGAGGGCCCAAAATGAGCAGTTCTTC
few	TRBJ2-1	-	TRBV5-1	CASSLPTPMGRKFYNEQFF	TGCGCCAGCAGCTTGCCCACCCCGATGGGTAGGAAATTTTACAATGAGCAGTTCTTC
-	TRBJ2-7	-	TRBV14	CASSRRSRTVSYEQYF	TGTGCCAGCAGCCGACGGTCCCGGACCGTGTCCTACGAGCAGTACTTC
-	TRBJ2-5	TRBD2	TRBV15	CATSRDFVGGRSETQYF	TGTGCCACCAGCAGAGATTTCGTCGGCGGGAGATCAGAGACCCAGTACTTC
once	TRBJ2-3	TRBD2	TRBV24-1	CGTSDYSYRLAGGSDTDTQYF	TGTGGCACCAGTGACTATTCCTACCGACTAGCGGGAGGTTCTGACACAGATACGCAGTATTTT
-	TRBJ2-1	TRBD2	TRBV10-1	CASSEGTAGGPNEQFF	TGCGCCAGCAGTGAGGGAACGGCGGGAGGGCCCAATGAGCAGTTCTTC
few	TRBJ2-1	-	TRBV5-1	CASSPPPLTTYNEQFF	TGCGCCAGCAGCCCACCGCCCCTGACTACCTACAATGAGCAGTTCTTC
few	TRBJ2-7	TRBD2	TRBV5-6	CASSLGLAGFRQYF	TGTGCCAGCAGCTTGGGACTAGCGGGGTTCAGGCAGTACTTC
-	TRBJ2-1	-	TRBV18	CASSLPGLTYNEQFF	TGTGCCAGCTCACTCCCGGGACTCACCTACAATGAGCAGTTCTTC
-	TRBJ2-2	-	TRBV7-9	CASSFSTTTGELFF	TGTGCCAGCAGCTTTTCGACTACTACCGGGGAGCTGTTTTTT
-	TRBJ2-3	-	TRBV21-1	CASSSRGGPLRTDTQYF	TGTGCCAGCAGCTCGAGAGGAGGCCCTCTCCGTACAGATACGCAGTATTTT
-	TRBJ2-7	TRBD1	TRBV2	CASRRTGPSMKQYF	TGTGCCAGCAGGAGGACAGGTCCCAGCATGAAGCAGTACTTC
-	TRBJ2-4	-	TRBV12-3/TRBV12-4	CASRYSAGTGENIQYF	TGTGCCAGCAGATACTCAGCCGGGACTGGAGAAAACATTCAGTACTTC
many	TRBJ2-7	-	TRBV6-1	CASSDPGPMAGGEQYF	TGTGCCAGCAGTGATCCGGGACCGATGGCCGGAGGCGAGCAGTACTTC
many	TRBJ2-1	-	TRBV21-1	CASSKGTSGRLDEQFF	TGTGCCAGCAGCAAAGGGACTAGCGGGAGGTTAGATGAGCAGTTCTTC
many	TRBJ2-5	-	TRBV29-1	CSVGLEDWETQYF	TGCAGCGTGGGACTCGAAGACTGGGAGACCCAGTACTTC